The sequence of this T cell receptor (beta chain) was determined in a study of T cells after somatic rescue of genetic block. CDR1 is LNHDA and CDR2 is SQIVND in the germline V gene (reference sequence). V lost 5 bases and J lost 6; bases outside the gene matches: 6. This CDR3 is built from 13 residues. Profiling relied on immunoSEQ multiplex PCR, and the TCRdb table lists in-frame clones only, not all of them. The sample contains 110,000 or so clones, over 80% of which appear only once. V and J are TRBV19 and TRBJ1-2; 7 nucleotides align to TRBD1. The sequencing input was peripheral blood mononuclear cells (PBMCs). The TCR comes from a woman aged 18 to 35. The CDR3 sequence: CASSRQGPHGYTF. The DNA for the CDR3 is TGTGCCAGTAGTCGACAGGGACCGCATGGCTACACCTTC.